These T cell receptor beta chains were read from a single sample in a study of CD8+CD57+ T cells in acquired aplastic anemia. TCRdb used MiXCR to reprocess the reads, holding one entry per CDR3 protein. The sample shows some 170,000 distinct CDR3 sequences, 45% to 55% of them seen only once. Material: sorted CD4+, CD8+, or CD8+CD57+ T cells (not recorded which) from PBMCs. These TCRs come from a human donor with aplastic anemia. CDR3s include the opening cysteine and the closing phenylalanine or tryptophan. Each record gives: CDR3 length, V gene, clone size, D gene, J gene, CDR3 protein, CDR3 DNA. The D gene is left open where the match is weak. Only part of the rows carry a size: once, few, many, or a class if the clone is expanded.

CDR3 length: 15; V gene: TRBV6-2/TRBV6-3; clone size: many; D gene: .; J gene: TRBJ2-7; CDR3 protein: CASSSRQRDSYEQYF; CDR3 DNA: TGTGCCAGCAGTTCCAGACAGCGCGACTCCTACGAGCAGTACTTC
CDR3 length: 12; V gene: TRBV6-1; clone size: many; D gene: .; J gene: TRBJ2-5; CDR3 protein: CASTGEKETQYF; CDR3 DNA: TGTGCCAGCACAGGGGAAAAAGAGACCCAGTACTTC
CDR3 length: 16; V gene: TRBV13; clone size: .; D gene: TRBD1; J gene: TRBJ1-1; CDR3 protein: CASSLNRGNSNTEAFF; CDR3 DNA: TGTGCCAGCAGCTTGAACAGGGGAAACTCGAACACTGAAGCTTTCTTT
CDR3 length: 14; V gene: TRBV6-2/TRBV6-3; clone size: many; D gene: .; J gene: TRBJ1-2; CDR3 protein: CASSHPMSDGAYTF; CDR3 DNA: TGTGCCAGCAGCCACCCCATGTCGGACGGAGCATACACCTTC
CDR3 length: 13; V gene: TRBV10-3; clone size: .; D gene: .; J gene: TRBJ2-5; CDR3 protein: CASCPQWTETQYF; CDR3 DNA: TGTGCCAGCTGCCCCCAGTGGACAGAGACCCAGTACTTC
CDR3 length: 16; V gene: TRBV19; clone size: .; D gene: TRBD2; J gene: TRBJ2-4; CDR3 protein: CASRLAGGLAKNIQYF; CDR3 DNA: TGTGCCAGCCGACTAGCGGGGGGGCTGGCCAAAAACATTCAGTACTTC
CDR3 length: 13; V gene: TRBV6-1; clone size: few; D gene: .; J gene: TRBJ1-2; CDR3 protein: CASTLETPWGYTF; CDR3 DNA: TGTGCCAGCACTCTCGAGACACCTTGGGGCTACACCTTC
CDR3 length: 19; V gene: TRBV5-1; clone size: .; D gene: TRBD1; J gene: TRBJ2-3; CDR3 protein: CASSPRDRGGLKRTDTQYF; CDR3 DNA: TGCGCCAGCAGCCCCCGGGACAGAGGGGGCTTGAAGCGCACAGATACGCAGTATTTT
CDR3 length: 18; V gene: TRBV11-2; clone size: .; D gene: .; J gene: TRBJ2-6; CDR3 protein: CASSQQWTGTTGANVLTF; CDR3 DNA: TGTGCCAGCAGCCAGCAGTGGACCGGGACGACTGGGGCCAACGTCCTGACTTTC
CDR3 length: 14; V gene: TRBV4-3; clone size: .; D gene: .; J gene: TRBJ2-3; CDR3 protein: CASSTGASIDTQYF; CDR3 DNA: TGCGCCAGCAGTACGGGAGCGAGTATCGATACGCAGTATTTT
CDR3 length: 13; V gene: TRBV16; clone size: .; D gene: .; J gene: TRBJ2-5; CDR3 protein: CASSQGLWETQYF; CDR3 DNA: TGTGCCAGCAGCCAAGGTTTATGGGAGACCCAGTACTTC
CDR3 length: 13; V gene: TRBV7-9; clone size: .; D gene: .; J gene: TRBJ2-7; CDR3 protein: CASSPGSLYEQYF; CDR3 DNA: TGTGCCAGCAGCCCGGGGTCACTCTACGAGCAGTACTTC
CDR3 length: 12; V gene: TRBV6-2/TRBV6-3; clone size: many; D gene: .; J gene: TRBJ1-1; CDR3 protein: CASNRGNTEAFF; CDR3 DNA: TGTGCCAGCAATCGGGGGAACACTGAAGCTTTCTTT
CDR3 length: 13; V gene: TRBV5-1; clone size: few; D gene: .; J gene: TRBJ2-7; CDR3 protein: CASSLGMTYEQYF; CDR3 DNA: TGCGCCAGCAGCCTAGGGATGACCTACGAGCAGTACTTC
CDR3 length: 14; V gene: TRBV9; clone size: many; D gene: TRBD1; J gene: TRBJ1-2; CDR3 protein: CASSPRTGEDGYTF; CDR3 DNA: TGTGCCAGCAGCCCACGGACAGGGGAGGATGGCTACACCTTC
CDR3 length: 15; V gene: TRBV20-1; clone size: .; D gene: .; J gene: TRBJ1-6; CDR3 protein: CSTSTSGNPNSPLHF; CDR3 DNA: TGCAGTACGAGTACGTCCGGGAACCCTAATTCACCCCTCCACTTT
CDR3 length: 15; V gene: TRBV7-9; clone size: many; D gene: TRBD2; J gene: TRBJ2-7; CDR3 protein: CASSLVWRGSYEQYF; CDR3 DNA: TGTGCCAGCAGCTTAGTCTGGCGGGGGTCCTACGAGCAGTACTTC
CDR3 length: 15; V gene: TRBV10-3; clone size: .; D gene: TRBD1; J gene: TRBJ1-2; CDR3 protein: CASTKRTGGFDGYAF; CDR3 DNA: TGTGCCAGCACCAAACGGACAGGGGGCTTCGATGGCTACGCCTTC
CDR3 length: 18; V gene: TRBV7-8; clone size: many; D gene: .; J gene: TRBJ2-6; CDR3 protein: CASSLAPIRQAGANVLTF; CDR3 DNA: TGTGCCAGCAGCTTAGCCCCGATTAGACAGGCCGGGGCCAACGTCCTGACTTTC
CDR3 length: 16; V gene: TRBV7-8; clone size: many; D gene: TRBD1; J gene: TRBJ2-7; CDR3 protein: CASSTTSGGAAYEQYF; CDR3 DNA: TGTGCCAGCAGCACCACCTCAGGGGGCGCGGCCTACGAGCAGTACTTC
CDR3 length: 16; V gene: TRBV7-8; clone size: many; D gene: TRBD2; J gene: TRBJ2-1; CDR3 protein: CASSLGREEAYNEQFF; CDR3 DNA: TGTGCCAGCAGCTTAGGTCGGGAGGAGGCCTACAATGAGCAGTTCTTC
CDR3 length: 16; V gene: TRBV11-2; clone size: .; D gene: TRBD1; J gene: TRBJ1-2; CDR3 protein: CASSSSRTGKGSGYTF; CDR3 DNA: TGTGCCAGCAGCTCCTCCAGGACAGGAAAGGGATCTGGCTACACCTTC
CDR3 length: 10; V gene: TRBV20-1; clone size: .; D gene: .; J gene: TRBJ2-1; CDR3 protein: CSASPVEQFF; CDR3 DNA: TGCAGTGCATCGCCCGTTGAGCAGTTCTTC
CDR3 length: 13; V gene: TRBV27; clone size: .; D gene: TRBD1; J gene: TRBJ2-7; CDR3 protein: CASSLRDRDEQYF; CDR3 DNA: TGTGCCAGCAGTTTACGGGACAGGGACGAGCAGTACTTC
CDR3 length: 15; V gene: TRBV20-1; clone size: many; D gene: TRBD2; J gene: TRBJ2-5; CDR3 protein: CSASRAAGEQETQYF; CDR3 DNA: TGCAGTGCTAGTCGGGCCGCGGGGGAGCAAGAGACCCAGTACTTC
CDR3 length: 16; V gene: TRBV9; clone size: many; D gene: TRBD2; J gene: TRBJ2-3; CDR3 protein: CASSVAMGGGADTQYF; CDR3 DNA: TGTGCCAGCAGCGTAGCGATGGGGGGGGGGGCAGATACGCAGTATTTT
CDR3 length: 12; V gene: TRBV18; clone size: many; D gene: .; J gene: TRBJ1-2; CDR3 protein: CASSDSIYGYTF; CDR3 DNA: TGTGCCAGCTCCGACAGCATCTATGGCTACACCTTC
CDR3 length: 19; V gene: TRBV11-2; clone size: many; D gene: .; J gene: TRBJ2-2; CDR3 protein: CASSLFGPGAGQNTGELFF; CDR3 DNA: TGTGCCAGCAGCTTATTTGGACCTGGGGCGGGGCAGAACACCGGGGAGCTGTTTTTT
CDR3 length: 14; V gene: TRBV12-3/TRBV12-4; clone size: .; D gene: TRBD1; J gene: TRBJ1-4; CDR3 protein: CASSLRTGAPKLFF; CDR3 DNA: TGTGCCAGCAGTTTACGTACAGGGGCACCAAAACTGTTTTTT
CDR3 length: 10; V gene: TRBV29-1; clone size: many; D gene: .; J gene: TRBJ1-1; CDR3 protein: CSGQGSEAFF; CDR3 DNA: TGCAGCGGCCAGGGGTCTGAAGCTTTCTTT
CDR3 length: 18; V gene: TRBV6-1; clone size: many; D gene: .; J gene: TRBJ2-7; CDR3 protein: CASTRYISGQGRSYEQYF; CDR3 DNA: TGTGCCAGCACCCGGTACATTTCGGGGCAGGGACGATCCTACGAGCAGTACTTC
CDR3 length: 14; V gene: TRBV5-4; clone size: .; D gene: .; J gene: TRBJ1-4; CDR3 protein: CASSLQGISEKLFF; CDR3 DNA: TGTGCCAGCAGCTTGCAGGGGATAAGTGAAAAACTGTTTTTT
CDR3 length: 14; V gene: TRBV11-2; clone size: many; D gene: .; J gene: TRBJ2-2; CDR3 protein: CASSLSAGTGELFF; CDR3 DNA: TGTGCCAGCAGCTTATCGGCGGGAACCGGGGAGCTGTTTTTT
CDR3 length: 13; V gene: TRBV10-3; clone size: many; D gene: .; J gene: TRBJ2-1; CDR3 protein: CAISESAGLLQFF; CDR3 DNA: TGTGCCATCAGTGAGTCTGCGGGTCTATTGCAGTTCTTC
CDR3 length: 16; V gene: TRBV2; clone size: .; D gene: TRBD1; J gene: TRBJ2-3; CDR3 protein: CACSGGTGSGTDTQYF; CDR3 DNA: TGTGCCTGCAGTGGGGGGACAGGCTCTGGGACAGATACGCAGTATTTT
CDR3 length: 13; V gene: TRBV5-1; clone size: many; D gene: .; J gene: TRBJ2-2; CDR3 protein: CASSPIDGGELFF; CDR3 DNA: TGCGCCAGCAGTCCGATAGACGGCGGGGAGCTGTTTTTT
CDR3 length: 16; V gene: TRBV7-2; clone size: .; D gene: TRBD2; J gene: TRBJ2-7; CDR3 protein: CASSLGTSGGLYEQYF; CDR3 DNA: TGTGCCAGCAGCCTTGGGACTAGCGGGGGCCTTTACGAGCAGTACTTC
CDR3 length: 12; V gene: TRBV7-9; clone size: .; D gene: .; J gene: TRBJ2-7; CDR3 protein: CASSLLRAEQYF; CDR3 DNA: TGTGCCAGCAGCTTGTTGAGGGCCGAGCAGTACTTC
CDR3 length: 15; V gene: TRBV7-3; clone size: .; D gene: TRBD2; J gene: TRBJ2-3; CDR3 protein: CASSETSGGADTQYF; CDR3 DNA: TGTGCCAGCAGCGAAACTAGCGGGGGAGCAGATACGCAGTATTTT
CDR3 length: 15; V gene: TRBV7-8; clone size: .; D gene: TRBD1; J gene: TRBJ1-2; CDR3 protein: CASSLVRAGGYGYTF; CDR3 DNA: TGTGCCAGCAGCTTAGTTAGGGCAGGGGGCTATGGCTACACCTTC
CDR3 length: 13; V gene: TRBV19; clone size: medium-sized; D gene: .; J gene: TRBJ2-7; CDR3 protein: CASSNSRGYEQYF; CDR3 DNA: TGTGCCAGTAGCAATTCACGAGGCTACGAGCAGTACTTC
CDR3 length: 13; V gene: TRBV20-1; clone size: .; D gene: TRBD1; J gene: TRBJ1-2; CDR3 protein: CSAQGGTHYGYTF; CDR3 DNA: TGCAGTGCTCAGGGGGGCACCCACTATGGCTACACCTTC
CDR3 length: 14; V gene: TRBV20-1; clone size: many; D gene: TRBD1; J gene: TRBJ1-1; CDR3 protein: CSARNPGQRTEAFF; CDR3 DNA: TGCAGTGCTAGAAACCCGGGACAGAGGACTGAAGCTTTCTTT
CDR3 length: 11; V gene: TRBV6-1; clone size: many; D gene: .; J gene: TRBJ1-5; CDR3 protein: CASGEDQPQHF; CDR3 DNA: TGTGCCTCCGGGGAAGATCAGCCCCAGCATTTT
CDR3 length: 15; V gene: TRBV4-2; clone size: few; D gene: TRBD2; J gene: TRBJ2-3; CDR3 protein: CASSPASGAWDTQYF; CDR3 DNA: TGTGCCAGCAGCCCCGCTAGCGGGGCCTGGGATACGCAGTATTTT
CDR3 length: 15; V gene: TRBV5-4; clone size: once; D gene: TRBD1; J gene: TRBJ1-2; CDR3 protein: CANSLAAGGVYGYTF; CDR3 DNA: TGCGCCAACAGCTTGGCTGCAGGGGGCGTCTATGGCTACACCTTC
CDR3 length: 12; V gene: TRBV29-1; clone size: .; D gene: .; J gene: TRBJ2-5; CDR3 protein: CSVDATTGTQYF; CDR3 DNA: TGCAGCGTTGATGCGACCACAGGGACCCAGTACTTC
CDR3 length: 14; V gene: TRBV3-1; clone size: many; D gene: TRBD2; J gene: TRBJ2-5; CDR3 protein: CASSRLGGQETQYF; CDR3 DNA: TGTGCCAGCAGCCGGCTGGGGGGGCAAGAGACCCAGTACTTC
CDR3 length: 14; V gene: TRBV19; clone size: .; D gene: .; J gene: TRBJ1-2; CDR3 protein: CARSIQAGAYGYTF; CDR3 DNA: TGTGCCCGTAGTATCCAAGCAGGGGCCTATGGCTACACCTTC
CDR3 length: 15; V gene: TRBV27; clone size: many; D gene: .; J gene: TRBJ1-6; CDR3 protein: CASSLVGSSNSPLHF; CDR3 DNA: TGTGCCAGCAGTTTGGTGGGGTCTTCCAATTCACCCCTCCACTTT